This TCR beta chain was retrieved from a study of vaccination and CD4 T cells after COVID-19. This CDR3 is built from 13 residues. Germline CDR1 reads ENHRY; CDR2 reads SYGVKD. Trimming cost V 6 bases and J 3 bases, with 9 bases left between them. Cultured CD4+ T-cell DNA underwent Oncomine TCR Beta short-read sequencing. TCRdb used MiXCR to reprocess the PCR reads, holding one entry per CDR3 protein. The sample has around 11,000 distinct CDR3 sequences; approximately 80% are singletons. Treatment: 10-day PBMC culture with coronavirus spike peptide pools or control peptides (ViraFEST assay). On this clonotype itself: The antigen remains unidentified.

The receptor comes from a human donor who had recovered from COVID-19. What was sequenced was CD4+ T cells from blood, cultured in vitro. J is TRBJ1-5 and V is TRBV10-3; possibly TRBD1 for D (5 bases). The DNA for the CDR3 is TGTGCCATCAGGGGGGACCTCAATCAGCCCCAGCATTTT. Protein: CAIRGDLNQPQHF.